This is a list of T cell receptor beta chains from one sample in a study of T and B cells in COVID-19 patients. Via MiXCR, TCRdb re-called the multiplex PCR reads, giving one row per CDR3 protein. The data show about 14,000 distinct CDR3 sequences, under 35% seen once. Sequenced material: blood. The receptor set was obtained from a human donor who had recovered from COVID-19. The CDR3 runs from the conserved cysteine through the conserved F or W. D genes are given only for firm matches. The size entry is marked missing in some rows and otherwise reads once, few, many or a size class.

J gene: TRBJ2-2
clone size: -
D gene: TRBD1
V gene: TRBV19
CDR3 protein: CASSIVQGSSGNTGELFF
CDR3 DNA: TGTGCCAGTAGTATTGTACAGGGGAGCTCTGGAAACACCGGGGAGCTGTTTTTT

J gene: TRBJ2-6
clone size: few
D gene: -
V gene: TRBV6-2/TRBV6-3
CDR3 protein: CASSLEPLAGTLSGANVLTF
CDR3 DNA: TGTGCCAGCAGCTTAGAGCCCCTGGCAGGGACCTTATCGGGGGCCAACGTCCTGACTTTC

J gene: TRBJ2-1
clone size: medium-sized
D gene: TRBD1
V gene: TRBV29-1
CDR3 protein: CSVEQGAFSNEQFF
CDR3 DNA: TGCAGCGTTGAACAGGGGGCCTTCTCCAATGAGCAGTTCTTC

J gene: TRBJ2-7
clone size: many
D gene: -
V gene: TRBV6-1
CDR3 protein: CATHPGPGPYEQYF
CDR3 DNA: TGTGCCACCCATCCCGGACCCGGCCCCTACGAGCAGTACTTC

J gene: TRBJ2-7
clone size: few
D gene: TRBD1
V gene: TRBV10-3
CDR3 protein: CAIKGAGFYEQYF
CDR3 DNA: TGTGCCATCAAGGGGGCAGGGTTTTACGAGCAGTACTTC

J gene: TRBJ2-2
clone size: -
D gene: TRBD2
V gene: TRBV5-1
CDR3 protein: CASSQEASRGSTGELFF
CDR3 DNA: TGCGCCAGCAGCCAAGAGGCGAGCCGCGGGAGCACCGGGGAGCTGTTTTTT

J gene: TRBJ2-7
clone size: -
D gene: -
V gene: TRBV5-6
CDR3 protein: CASSVGDIVTEQYF
CDR3 DNA: TGTGCCAGCAGTGTAGGGGACATTGTAACCGAGCAGTACTTC

J gene: TRBJ1-6
clone size: many
D gene: TRBD1
V gene: TRBV6-2/TRBV6-3
CDR3 protein: CASSQGQVTINSPLHF
CDR3 DNA: TGTGCCAGCAGTCAAGGACAGGTGACTATCAATTCACCCCTCCACTTT

J gene: TRBJ2-2
clone size: -
D gene: -
V gene: TRBV24-1
CDR3 protein: CATNAGAAGGELFF
CDR3 DNA: TGTGCCACCAACGCCGGGGCGGCAGGCGGGGAGCTGTTTTTT

J gene: TRBJ1-5
clone size: many
D gene: TRBD1
V gene: TRBV19
CDR3 protein: CASSPMGQGNQPQHF
CDR3 DNA: TGTGCCAGTAGTCCAATGGGACAGGGCAATCAGCCCCAGCATTTT

J gene: TRBJ2-1
clone size: medium-sized
D gene: -
V gene: TRBV6-6
CDR3 protein: CASSTLGNEQFF
CDR3 DNA: TGTGCCAGCAGTACCCTAGGGAATGAGCAGTTCTTC

J gene: TRBJ2-1
clone size: -
D gene: TRBD2
V gene: TRBV11-1
CDR3 protein: CASSLVAGGNEQFF
CDR3 DNA: TGTGCCAGCAGCTTAGTTGCGGGGGGCAATGAGCAGTTCTTC

J gene: TRBJ1-3
clone size: few
D gene: -
V gene: TRBV6-5
CDR3 protein: CASSETRGNTIYF
CDR3 DNA: TGTGCCAGCAGTGAGACACGAGGAAACACCATATATTTT

J gene: TRBJ2-5
clone size: few
D gene: -
V gene: TRBV7-2
CDR3 protein: CASSLVRSFKETQYF
CDR3 DNA: TGTGCCAGCAGCTTAGTCCGAAGTTTTAAGGAGACCCAGTACTTC

J gene: TRBJ2-2
clone size: few
D gene: TRBD1
V gene: TRBV5-4
CDR3 protein: CASSFSHPRGRGGELFF
CDR3 DNA: TGTGCCAGCAGCTTCTCGCACCCCAGGGGGCGAGGCGGGGAGCTGTTTTTT

J gene: TRBJ2-3
clone size: many
D gene: -
V gene: TRBV6-2/TRBV6-3
CDR3 protein: CASSYSMADTQYF
CDR3 DNA: TGTGCCAGCAGTTACTCGATGGCAGATACGCAGTATTTT

J gene: TRBJ1-5
clone size: -
D gene: -
V gene: TRBV20-1
CDR3 protein: CSARHPIGNQPQHF
CDR3 DNA: TGCAGTGCTAGACACCCCATCGGCAATCAGCCCCAGCATTTT

J gene: TRBJ2-1
clone size: -
D gene: -
V gene: TRBV6-1
CDR3 protein: CASRPHSGTTYNEQFF
CDR3 DNA: TGTGCCAGCAGACCACACAGCGGTACCACCTACAATGAGCAGTTCTTC